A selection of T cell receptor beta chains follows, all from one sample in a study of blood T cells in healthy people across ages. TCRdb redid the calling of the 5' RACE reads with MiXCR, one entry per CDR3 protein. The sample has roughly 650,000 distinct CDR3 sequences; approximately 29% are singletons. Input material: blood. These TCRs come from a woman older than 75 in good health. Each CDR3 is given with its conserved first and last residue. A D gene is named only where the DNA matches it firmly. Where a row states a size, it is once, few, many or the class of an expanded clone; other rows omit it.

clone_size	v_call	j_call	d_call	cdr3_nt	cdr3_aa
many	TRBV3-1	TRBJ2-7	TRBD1	TGTGCCAGCAGCCTTGGGACAGGGAAGTACGAGCAGTACTTC	CASSLGTGKYEQYF
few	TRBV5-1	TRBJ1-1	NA	TGCGCCAGCAGCTTGGCCGGTGTGGACACTGAAGCTTTCTTT	CASSLAGVDTEAFF
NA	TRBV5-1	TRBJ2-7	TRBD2	TGCGCCAGCAGCACCGGGACTAGCGGGAGCCACGAGCAGTACTTC	CASSTGTSGSHEQYF
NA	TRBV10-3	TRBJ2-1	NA	TGTGCCATCAGTGATCGCCGGTTATCGAAATCGGGCTCCGACAATGAGCAGTTCTTC	CAISDRRLSKSGSDNEQFF
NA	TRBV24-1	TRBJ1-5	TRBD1	TGTGCCACCAGTGACCGGGACAGCAGCAATCAGCCCCAGCATTTT	CATSDRDSSNQPQHF
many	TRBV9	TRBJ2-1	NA	TGTGCCAGCAGCCCCAGAGGGGGGGCCATGGGTGAGCAGTTCTTC	CASSPRGGAMGEQFF
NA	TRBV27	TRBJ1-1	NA	TGTGCCAGCAGTGGCTCCTTTAGGGGATTGGGCACTGAAGCTTTCTTT	CASSGSFRGLGTEAFF
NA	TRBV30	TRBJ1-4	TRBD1	TGTGCCTGGGAGCCGGGACAGGGGGATGAAAAACTGTTTTTT	CAWEPGQGDEKLFF
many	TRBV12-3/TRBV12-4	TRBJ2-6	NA	TGTGCCAGCAGGGACAGATCTGGGGCCAACGTCCTGACTTTC	CASRDRSGANVLTF
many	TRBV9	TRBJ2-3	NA	TGTGCCAGCAGCGCTATGGACGGTACGCAGTATTTT	CASSAMDGTQYF
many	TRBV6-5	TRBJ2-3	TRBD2	TGTGCCACGACTAGCTCCAGGGATACGCAGTATTTT	CATTSSRDTQYF
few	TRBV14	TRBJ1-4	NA	TGTGCCAGCAGCCAAGCAAACTCCGGGACGTTGAATGAAAAACTGTTTTTT	CASSQANSGTLNEKLFF
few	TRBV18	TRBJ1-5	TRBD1	TGTGCCAGCTCAGGGACAGGGGGCTCGGGAATTCAGCCCCAGCATTTT	CASSGTGGSGIQPQHF
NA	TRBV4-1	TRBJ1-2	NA	TGCGCCAGCAGCCAAGAAGTCGTCGGCTCCGGGTTGAATGGCTACACCTTC	CASSQEVVGSGLNGYTF
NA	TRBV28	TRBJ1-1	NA	TGTGCCGGCAAGGGGGGTCTATCCAGGAACACTGAAGCTTTCTTT	CAGKGGLSRNTEAFF
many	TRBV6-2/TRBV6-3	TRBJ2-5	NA	TGTGCCTCCCGGGACCTGGAACTCGGGGGTCAAGAGACCCAGTACTTC	CASRDLELGGQETQYF
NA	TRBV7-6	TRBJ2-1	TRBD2	TGTGCCAGCAGCTTAGCCCTAGCGGGAGGGTTTCCTGAGCAGTTCTTC	CASSLALAGGFPEQFF
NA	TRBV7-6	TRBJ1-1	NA	TGTGCCAGCAGCTTAGATATCAGGAGGGGAGTTAACACTGAAGCTTTCTTT	CASSLDIRRGVNTEAFF
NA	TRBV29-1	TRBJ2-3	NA	TGCAGCGTTGAAGTCGACGGTACTAGCACAGATACGCAGTATTTT	CSVEVDGTSTDTQYF
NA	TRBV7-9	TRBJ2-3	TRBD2	TGTGCCAGCAGCGATCAGCGGACCCCAGCGGGAGCTGGGACAGATACGCAGTATTTT	CASSDQRTPAGAGTDTQYF
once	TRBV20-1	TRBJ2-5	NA	TGCAGTGCCAGACCAACCCGGGCCCTGAGATCGCAAGAGGCCCAGTACTTC	CSARPTRALRSQEAQYF
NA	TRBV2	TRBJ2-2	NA	TGTGCCAGCAGTATCAAAAGGACAACTGGGGAGCTGTTTTTT	CASSIKRTTGELFF
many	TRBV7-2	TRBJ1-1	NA	TGTGCCAGCAGCTTAACAGGGCCGGGCACTGAAGCTTTCTTT	CASSLTGPGTEAFF
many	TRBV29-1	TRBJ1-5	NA	TGCAGCGTTGGCTTACAGGCGGCAGGCCTGGGGCCCCAGCATTTT	CSVGLQAAGLGPQHF
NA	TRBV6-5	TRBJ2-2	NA	TGTGCCAGCAGTTACTCGACTAGTCCCGGGGAGCTGTTTTTT	CASSYSTSPGELFF
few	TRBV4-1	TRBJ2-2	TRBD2	TGCGCCAGCAGCCTTTCATCCGGGAGGGCCGACACCGGGGAGCTGTTTTTT	CASSLSSGRADTGELFF
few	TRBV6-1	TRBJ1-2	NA	TGTGCCAGCAGAAAGGGACCGCGGTTACAGAAGGGTAACTATGGCTACACCTTC	CASRKGPRLQKGNYGYTF
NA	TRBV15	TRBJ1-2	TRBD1	TGTGCCACCAGCAGAGGAGGACAGGGGAGGGGTGGCTACACCTTC	CATSRGGQGRGGYTF
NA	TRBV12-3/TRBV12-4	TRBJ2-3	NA	TGTGCCAGCAGTCAGGCTAGCGTGTATGCAGATGTGCAGTATTTT	CASSQASVYADVQYF
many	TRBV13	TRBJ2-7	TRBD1	TGTGCCAGCAGCGAGGGACAGACCAACGAGCAGTACTTC	CASSEGQTNEQYF
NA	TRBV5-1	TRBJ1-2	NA	TGCGCCAGCAGCTGGGGTGGCTCGGCAGGGGCTAACTATGGCTACACCTTC	CASSWGGSAGANYGYTF
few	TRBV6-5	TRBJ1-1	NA	TGTGCCACCTCAGGGCGAGGCACTGAAGCTTTCTTT	CATSGRGTEAFF
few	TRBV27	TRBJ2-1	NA	TGTGCCAGCAGTTTATCCCAGGGGGGCTTATGGTCCTACAATGAGCAGTTCTTC	CASSLSQGGLWSYNEQFF
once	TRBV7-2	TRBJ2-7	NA	TGTGCCAGCAGCCCCCATGCGAGGCTAGGAGGATACGAGCAGTACTTC	CASSPHARLGGYEQYF
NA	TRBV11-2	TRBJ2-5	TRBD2	TGTGCCAGCAGCTTAATACTAGCGGGAGGATACCAAGAGACCCAGTACTTC	CASSLILAGGYQETQYF
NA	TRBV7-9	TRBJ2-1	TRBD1	TGTGCCAGCAGCCAACAGGGGGCCCTCTACAATGAGCAGTTCTTC	CASSQQGALYNEQFF
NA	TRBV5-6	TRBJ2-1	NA	TGTGCCGGCAGCCCCGGGACGGGCTACAATGAGCAGTTCTTC	CAGSPGTGYNEQFF
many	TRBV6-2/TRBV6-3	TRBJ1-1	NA	TGTGCCAGCAGACCCCTACCCGGGACTGGATCCCGCATGAACACTGAAGCTTTCTTT	CASRPLPGTGSRMNTEAFF
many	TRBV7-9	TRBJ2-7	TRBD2	TGTGCCAGCAGCCCCAGCGGGGTTGTTATCCACGAGCAGTACTTC	CASSPSGVVIHEQYF
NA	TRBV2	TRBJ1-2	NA	TGTGCCAGCAGTAACAGCAATGCCTATGGCTACACCTTC	CASSNSNAYGYTF
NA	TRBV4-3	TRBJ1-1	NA	TGCGCCAGCAGCCAAGGCGCGGTGAACACTGAAGCTTTCTTT	CASSQGAVNTEAFF
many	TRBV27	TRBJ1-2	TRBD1	TGTGCCAGCACTTCCTTTGGGACAGGCTATGGCTACACCTTC	CASTSFGTGYGYTF
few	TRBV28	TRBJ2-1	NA	TGTGCCAGCAGTCGTGACAGGGGATCGGGAGGGACCCAGTTCTTC	CASSRDRGSGGTQFF
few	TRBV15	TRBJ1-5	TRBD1	TGTGCCACCAGCATTCCGACAGGGGGCCTCGGGCAGCCCCAGCATTTT	CATSIPTGGLGQPQHF
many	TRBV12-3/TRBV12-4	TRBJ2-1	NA	TGTGCCAGCAGTTTAGCGCTTGGGACACTCAGCTCCTACAATGAGCAGTTCTTC	CASSLALGTLSSYNEQFF
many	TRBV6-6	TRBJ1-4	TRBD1	TGTGCCAGCAAGGAAGGGGGCAATGAAAAACTGTTTTTT	CASKEGGNEKLFF
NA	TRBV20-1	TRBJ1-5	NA	TGCAGTGCTCATCATAGGATCAGCAATCAGCCCCAGCATTTT	CSAHHRISNQPQHF